The clone carrying this T cell receptor (beta chain) occurred many times. These data are taken from a study of T-cell reconstitution after alpha-beta-depleted transplantation in children. Preparation of the TCRbeta library was carried out with unique molecular identifiers. MiXCR was run by TCRdb on the PCR reads, yielding one entry per CDR3 protein. Of over 200,000 distinct CDR3 sequences in the sample, about a tenth are singletons; the top ten hold roughly 30%. Germline CDR1 and CDR2: SGHNT and YENEEA. V lost 4 bases and J 1 base, leaving 7 bases between the germline ends. The CDR3 spans 13 residues.

The sequence was obtained from a child under two years old with acute myeloid leukemia, due to receive a stem cell transplant. The source material was PBMCs, sampled before TCRalphabeta/CD19-depleted stem cell transplant. This chain connects TRBV11-3 to TRBJ2-5; the D is unclear. The CDR3 sequence: CASSSDTQETQYF. The CDR3 region has the DNA TGTGCCAGCAGCTCTGACACCCAAGAGACCCAGTACTTC.